Listed below are T cell receptor beta chains from one sample, sequenced in a study of cytotoxic CD8 clonotypes in ibrutinib-treated CLL. TCRdb's copy holds only in-frame clones and misses some; the assay was immunoSEQ multiplex PCR. The sample consists of some 150,000 clones, roughly 80% of them appearing once. The sample consisted of PBMCs, taken after 12 months of ibrutinib treatment. The origin of the receptors is a human donor with chronic lymphocytic leukemia. The CDR3 runs from the conserved cysteine through the conserved F or W. The order of the fields is CDR3 length, clone size, J gene, D gene, V gene, CDR3 protein, CDR3 DNA. The D gene is left open where the match is weak. Clone size is given for some rows only: seen once, a few or many times, or a class if the clone is expanded.

>12|NA|TRBJ2-7|NA|TRBV28
CASSSGPYEQYF
TGTGCCAGCAGCTCGGGGCCCTACGAGCAGTACTTC
>16|NA|TRBJ1-6|NA|TRBV9
CASSGGEVRGNSPLHF
TGTGCCAGCAGCGGGGGAGAGGTACGGGGAAATTCACCCCTCCACTTT
>14|NA|TRBJ2-5|NA|TRBV19
CASSRRTASRAQYF
TGTGCCAGTAGTAGAAGGACTGCCTCCCGGGCCCAGTACTTC
>16|once|TRBJ2-1|NA|TRBV29-1
CSVEVRLWGSYNEQFF
TGCAGCGTTGAAGTAAGACTCTGGGGATCCTACAATGAGCAGTTCTTC
>14|few|TRBJ1-5|NA|TRBV9
CASSDGGSGQPQHF
TGTGCCAGCAGCGACGGGGGCTCGGGTCAGCCCCAGCATTTT
>15|NA|TRBJ1-1|NA|TRBV4-1
CASSQDARANTEAFF
TGCGCCAGCAGCCAAGATGCTCGGGCGAACACTGAAGCTTTCTTT
>16|NA|TRBJ1-4|NA|TRBV7-2
CASSLVGRATNEKLFF
TGTGCCAGCAGCTTAGTAGGACGTGCAACTAATGAAAAACTGTTTTTT
>13|NA|TRBJ2-7|TRBD2|TRBV28
CASTRRGAYEQYF
TGTGCCAGCACCCGGCGGGGGGCCTACGAGCAGTACTTC
>15|few|TRBJ1-3|TRBD1|TRBV5-1
CASSSEGGSGNTIYF
TGCGCCAGCAGCTCAGAAGGGGGCAGTGGAAACACCATATATTTT
>15|NA|TRBJ2-7|NA|TRBV25-1
CASSPTWGFAYEQYF
TGTGCCAGCAGTCCCACATGGGGTTTTGCCTACGAGCAGTACTTC
>11|NA|TRBJ2-4|NA|TRBV6-4
CASSEGNIQYF
TGTGCCAGCAGTGAAGGAAACATTCAGTACTTC
>17|NA|TRBJ1-2|NA|TRBV29-1
CSVSCHGLGAPGNCYTF
TGCAGCGTCTCTTGCCACGGGCTGGGGGCTCCCGGTAATTGCTACACCTTC
>14|NA|TRBJ2-5|TRBD1|TRBV2
CASSSGQAPGTQYF
TGTGCCAGCAGTTCAGGACAGGCCCCAGGGACCCAGTACTTC
>13|few|TRBJ1-2|NA|TRBV28
CASRPPSPLGNTF
TGTGCCAGCAGGCCCCCTTCCCCCCTCGGCAACACCTTC
>16|once|TRBJ1-2|NA|TRBV7-2
CASSLAAGSLNYGYTF
TGTGCCAGCAGCTTAGCGGCCGGGAGCCTTAACTATGGCTACACCTTC
>14|NA|TRBJ2-7|TRBD1|TRBV27
CASSTQDRAGEQYF
TGTGCCAGCAGTACACAGGACAGGGCTGGCGAGCAGTACTTC
>14|once|TRBJ2-3|TRBD1|TRBV6-4
CASSRQGPTDTQYF
TGTGCCAGCAGCAGACAGGGACCCACAGATACGCAGTATTTT
>15|NA|TRBJ2-4|TRBD1|TRBV5-5
CASTDRVRAKNIQYF
TGTGCCAGCACCGACAGGGTTCGAGCCAAAAACATTCAGTACTTC
>13|NA|TRBJ1-1|NA|TRBV2
CASRTRAPLEAFF
TGTGCCAGCAGGACGAGGGCCCCCTTGGAAGCTTTCTTT
>13|NA|TRBJ2-7|NA|TRBV19
CASSIGSPHEQYF
TGTGCCAGTAGTATAGGCTCCCCACACGAGCAGTACTTC
>15|NA|TRBJ1-1|NA|TRBV7-2
CASSLVGQVNTEAFF
TGTGCCAGCAGCTTAGTCGGGCAGGTGAACACTGAAGCTTTCTTT
>14|NA|TRBJ1-1|NA|TRBV5-4
CASSPAARDTEAFF
TGTGCCAGCAGCCCCGCAGCGAGGGACACTGAAGCTTTCTTT
>14|NA|TRBJ1-2|NA|TRBV6-5
CASSYSREPYGYTF
TGTGCCAGCAGTTACTCCAGAGAACCCTATGGCTACACCTTC
>12|NA|TRBJ2-7|NA|TRBV6-5
CASSYTGYEQYF
TGTGCCAGCAGTTACACGGGCTACGAGCAGTACTTC
>17|NA|TRBJ2-1|TRBD2|TRBV7-9
CASSSTSGRAAYNEQFF
TGTGCCAGCAGCTCCACTAGCGGGAGGGCGGCATACAATGAGCAGTTCTTC
>17|NA|TRBJ1-1|TRBD1|TRBV11-1
CASSPRTGGVMNTEAFF
TGTGCCAGCAGCCCTCGGACAGGCGGGGTCATGAACACTGAAGCTTTCTTT
>14|once|TRBJ2-5|NA|TRBV7-2
CASSLPPRTETQYF
TGTGCCAGCAGTCTCCCGCCCCGGACGGAGACCCAGTACTTC
>13|NA|TRBJ2-2|NA|TRBV7-3
CASRDQLTGELFF
TGTGCCAGCAGAGACCAACTAACCGGGGAGCTGTTTTTT
>14|NA|TRBJ2-7|NA|TRBV7-2
CASSPRDTFYEQYF
TGTGCCAGCAGCCCGCGGGACACGTTCTACGAGCAGTACTTC
>12|NA|TRBJ1-4|NA|TRBV5-4
CASSPDRSSLFF
TGTGCCAGCAGCCCAGACAGGTCAAGTCTGTTTTTT
>13|NA|TRBJ2-7|TRBD1|TRBV19
CASNRQGAYEQYF
TGTGCCAGTAATCGGCAGGGGGCCTACGAGCAGTACTTC